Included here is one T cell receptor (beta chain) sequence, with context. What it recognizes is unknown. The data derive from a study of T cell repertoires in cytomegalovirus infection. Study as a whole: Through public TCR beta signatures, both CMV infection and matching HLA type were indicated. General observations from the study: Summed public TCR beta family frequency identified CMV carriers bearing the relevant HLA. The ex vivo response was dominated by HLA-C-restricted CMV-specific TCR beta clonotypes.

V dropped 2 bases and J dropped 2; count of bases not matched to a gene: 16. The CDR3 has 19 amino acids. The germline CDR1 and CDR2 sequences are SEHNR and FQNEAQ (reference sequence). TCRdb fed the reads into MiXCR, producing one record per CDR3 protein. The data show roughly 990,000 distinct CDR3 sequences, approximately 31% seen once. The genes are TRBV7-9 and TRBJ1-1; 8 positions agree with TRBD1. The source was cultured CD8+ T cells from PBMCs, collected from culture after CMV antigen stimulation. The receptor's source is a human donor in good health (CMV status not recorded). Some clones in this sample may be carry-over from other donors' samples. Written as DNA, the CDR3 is TGTGCCAGCAGCTTACACCTCCTGGGCAGGGGGCAGGTAAACACTGAAGCTTTCTTT. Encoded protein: CASSLHLLGRGQVNTEAFF.